This is a list of T cell receptor beta chains from one sample in a study of T cell changes during pregnancy in multiple sclerosis. TCRdb keeps only in-frame clones here, not all; method: immunoSEQ multiplex PCR. This table holds about 15,000 clones, around 95% found once. The starting material was peripheral blood, obtained in the third trimester of pregnancy. These receptors all stem from a female donor with multiple sclerosis, enrolled in a pregnancy study. The CDR3 runs from the conserved cysteine through the conserved F or W. A D gene is named only where the DNA matches it firmly. Not every row has a clone size; where given, it reads once, few, many or a size class.

D: TRBD2
V: TRBV2
J: TRBJ2-3
size: once
CDR3: CASSQGSGGVASTDTQYF
DNA: TGTGCCAGCAGTCAAGGTAGCGGGGGAGTTGCTAGCACAGATACGCAGTATTTT

D: TRBD2
V: TRBV7-6
J: TRBJ2-3
size: once
CDR3: CASSARTSGGRTDTQYF
DNA: TGTGCCAGCAGCGCTCGGACTAGCGGGGGGCGAACAGATACGCAGTATTTT

D: -
V: TRBV6-1
J: TRBJ2-2
size: -
CDR3: CASSEPRDPGELFF
DNA: TGTGCCAGCAGTGAGCCCAGGGATCCCGGGGAGCTGTTTTTT

D: TRBD1
V: TRBV14
J: TRBJ2-1
size: once
CDR3: CASSQADRGLSEQFF
DNA: TGTGCCAGCAGCCAAGCGGACAGGGGGTTGAGTGAGCAGTTCTTC

D: -
V: TRBV5-6
J: TRBJ2-1
size: -
CDR3: CASSLGPGLYNEQFF
DNA: TGTGCCAGCAGCTTGGGTCCGGGACTCTACAATGAGCAGTTCTTC

D: TRBD1
V: TRBV2
J: TRBJ1-1
size: once
CDR3: CASRRDRVATEAFF
DNA: TGTGCCAGCAGGAGGGACAGGGTCGCCACTGAAGCTTTCTTT

D: TRBD1
V: TRBV6-1
J: TRBJ1-2
size: -
CDR3: CASSLQQGKNGYTF
DNA: TGTGCCAGCAGCCTTCAACAGGGGAAGAATGGCTACACCTTC

D: TRBD2
V: TRBV19
J: TRBJ2-2
size: -
CDR3: CASSILAGVTGELFF
DNA: TGTGCCAGTAGTATTCTAGCGGGAGTTACCGGGGAGCTGTTTTTT

D: -
V: TRBV2
J: TRBJ2-3
size: -
CDR3: CASSEKVALLDKTQYF
DNA: TGTGCCAGCAGTGAAAAGGTGGCCCTCCTAGATAAGACGCAGTATTTT

D: -
V: TRBV28
J: TRBJ1-5
size: -
CDR3: CASSGRATNQPQHF
DNA: TGTGCCAGCAGCGGGAGGGCCACGAATCAGCCCCAGCATTTT

D: TRBD2
V: TRBV10-3
J: TRBJ2-7
size: few
CDR3: CAITPAGGAEQYF
DNA: TGTGCCATCACGCCAGCGGGGGGTGCCGAGCAGTACTTC

D: -
V: TRBV4-2
J: TRBJ1-4
size: -
CDR3: CASSQAGEEKLFF
DNA: TGTGCCAGCAGCCAAGCAGGGGAAGAAAAACTGTTTTTT

D: -
V: TRBV7-2
J: TRBJ1-2
size: -
CDR3: CASSLARSGNYGYTF
DNA: TGTGCCAGCAGCTTAGCGCGGAGCGGTAACTATGGCTACACCTTC

D: TRBD2
V: TRBV28
J: TRBJ2-7
size: -
CDR3: CASSTGTSGRMAPYF
DNA: TGTGCCAGCAGTACCGGGACTAGCGGGAGAATGGCTCCGTACTTC

D: -
V: TRBV19
J: TRBJ2-5
size: -
CDR3: CASSFAFAETQYF
DNA: TGTGCCAGTAGTTTCGCCTTCGCGGAGACCCAGTACTTC

D: -
V: TRBV7-9
J: TRBJ1-2
size: -
CDR3: CASSWGAQDYGYTF
DNA: TGTGCCAGCAGCTGGGGCGCCCAGGACTATGGCTACACCTTC

D: -
V: TRBV7-6
J: TRBJ2-1
size: -
CDR3: CASSFQYNEQFF
DNA: TGTGCCAGCAGCTTTCAGTACAATGAGCAGTTCTTC

D: TRBD1
V: TRBV7-2
J: TRBJ1-6
size: once
CDR3: CASSRGQGVNSPLHF
DNA: TGTGCCAGCAGCCGGGGACAGGGGGTAAATTCACCCCTCCACTTT

D: -
V: TRBV27
J: TRBJ2-1
size: -
CDR3: CASSLLAEAGEQFF
DNA: TGTGCCAGCAGTTTATTAGCGGAGGCGGGTGAGCAGTTCTTC

D: -
V: TRBV6-1
J: TRBJ2-7
size: once
CDR3: CASSEVGATYEQYF
DNA: TGTGCCAGCAGTGAAGTGGGGGCGACCTACGAGCAGTACTTC

D: TRBD2
V: TRBV5-1
J: TRBJ2-5
size: once
CDR3: CASSYGLAGAGETQYF
DNA: TGCGCCAGCAGCTACGGACTAGCGGGAGCGGGAGAGACCCAGTACTTC

D: -
V: TRBV28
J: TRBJ1-3
size: -
CDR3: CASSLSQGLGSGNTIYF
DNA: TGTGCCAGCAGTTTATCCCAGGGCCTAGGCTCTGGAAACACCATATATTTT

D: TRBD2
V: TRBV5-1
J: TRBJ2-5
size: -
CDR3: CASSFRGLAGQETQYF
DNA: TGCGCCAGCAGCTTCCGGGGACTAGCTGGCCAAGAGACCCAGTACTTC

D: -
V: TRBV18
J: TRBJ2-3
size: -
CDR3: CASSAPVTDTQYF
DNA: TGTGCCAGCTCAGCCCCGGTCACAGATACGCAGTATTTT

D: TRBD1
V: TRBV7-2
J: TRBJ1-5
size: -
CDR3: CASSFDRGNQPQHF
DNA: TGTGCCAGCAGCTTTGACAGGGGCAATCAGCCCCAGCATTTT

D: -
V: TRBV6-1
J: TRBJ1-5
size: -
CDR3: CASSEWAQGSNQPQHF
DNA: TGTGCCAGCAGTGAATGGGCCCAGGGTAGCAATCAGCCCCAGCATTTT

D: TRBD2
V: TRBV5-4
J: TRBJ2-3
size: once
CDR3: CASSDRLAGAGTDTQYF
DNA: TGTGCCAGCAGCGACAGACTAGCGGGAGCAGGGACAGATACGCAGTATTTT